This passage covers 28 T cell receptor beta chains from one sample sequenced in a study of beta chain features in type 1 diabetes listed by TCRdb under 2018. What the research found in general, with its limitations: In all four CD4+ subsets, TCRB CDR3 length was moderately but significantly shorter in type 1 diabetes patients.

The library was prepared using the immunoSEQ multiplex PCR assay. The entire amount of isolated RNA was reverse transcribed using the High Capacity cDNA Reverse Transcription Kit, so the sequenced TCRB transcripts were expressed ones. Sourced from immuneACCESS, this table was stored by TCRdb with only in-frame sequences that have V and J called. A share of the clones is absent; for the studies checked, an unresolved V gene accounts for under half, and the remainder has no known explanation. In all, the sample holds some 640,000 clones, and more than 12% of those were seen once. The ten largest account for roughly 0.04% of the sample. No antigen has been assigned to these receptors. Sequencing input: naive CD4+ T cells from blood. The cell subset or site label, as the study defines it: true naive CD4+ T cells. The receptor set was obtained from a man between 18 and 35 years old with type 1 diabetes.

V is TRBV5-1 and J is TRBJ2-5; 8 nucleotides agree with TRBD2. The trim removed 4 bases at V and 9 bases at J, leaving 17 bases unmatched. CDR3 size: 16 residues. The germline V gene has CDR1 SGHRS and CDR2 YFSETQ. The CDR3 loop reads CASSPAAGGPKTAQYF. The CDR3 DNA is TGCGCCAGCAGCCCGGCTGCGGGAGGCCCGAAAACGGCCCAGTACTTC.

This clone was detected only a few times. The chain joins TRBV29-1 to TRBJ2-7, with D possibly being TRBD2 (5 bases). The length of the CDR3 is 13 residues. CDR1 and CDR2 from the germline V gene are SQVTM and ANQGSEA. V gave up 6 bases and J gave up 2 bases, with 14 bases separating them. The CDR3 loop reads CSVASMGAYEQYF. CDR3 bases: TGCAGCGTCGCTTCGATGGGAGCCTACGAGCAGTACTTC.

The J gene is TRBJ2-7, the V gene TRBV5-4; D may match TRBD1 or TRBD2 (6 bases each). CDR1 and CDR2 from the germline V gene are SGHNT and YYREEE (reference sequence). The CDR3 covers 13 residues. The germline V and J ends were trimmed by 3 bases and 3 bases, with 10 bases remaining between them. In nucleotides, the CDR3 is TGTGCCAGCAGCTCCCGGGGGCACTACGAGCAGTACTTC. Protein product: CASSSRGHYEQYF.

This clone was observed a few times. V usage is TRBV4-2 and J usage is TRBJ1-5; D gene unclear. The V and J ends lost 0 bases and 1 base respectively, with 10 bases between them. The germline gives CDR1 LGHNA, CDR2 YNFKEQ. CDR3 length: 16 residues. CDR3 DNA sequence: TGTGCCAGCAGCCAAGATGTGGAGGACAGCAATCAGCCCCAGCATTTT. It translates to CASSQDVEDSNQPQHF.

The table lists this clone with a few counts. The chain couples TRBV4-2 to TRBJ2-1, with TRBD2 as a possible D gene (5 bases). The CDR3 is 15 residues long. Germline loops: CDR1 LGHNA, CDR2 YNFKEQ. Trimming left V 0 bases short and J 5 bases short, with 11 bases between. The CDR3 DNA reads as TGTGCCAGCAGCCAAGAAACTAGTTCCCACAATGAGCAGTTCTTC. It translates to CASSQETSSHNEQFF.

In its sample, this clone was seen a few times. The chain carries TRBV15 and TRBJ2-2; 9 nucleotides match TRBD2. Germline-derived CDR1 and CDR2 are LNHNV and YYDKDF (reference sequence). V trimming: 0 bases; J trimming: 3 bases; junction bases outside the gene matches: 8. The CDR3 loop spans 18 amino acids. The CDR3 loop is CATSRDPFSGGHTGELFF. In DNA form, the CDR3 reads TGTGCCACCAGCAGAGATCCATTTAGCGGGGGCCACACCGGGGAGCTGTTTTTT.

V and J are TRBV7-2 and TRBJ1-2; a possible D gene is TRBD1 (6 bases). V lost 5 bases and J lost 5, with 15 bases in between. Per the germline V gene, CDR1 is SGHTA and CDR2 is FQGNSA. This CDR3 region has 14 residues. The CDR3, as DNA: TGTGCCAGCAGCCTAGGACAGTCTGCTTATGGCTACACCTTC. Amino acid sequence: CASSLGQSAYGYTF.

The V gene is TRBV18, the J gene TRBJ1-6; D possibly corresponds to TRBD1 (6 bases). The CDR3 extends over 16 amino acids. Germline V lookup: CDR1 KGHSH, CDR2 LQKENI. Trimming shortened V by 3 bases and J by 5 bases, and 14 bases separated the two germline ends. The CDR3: CASSPNRAYDNSPLHF. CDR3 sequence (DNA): TGTGCCAGCTCACCCAACAGGGCGTACGATAATTCACCCCTCCACTTT.

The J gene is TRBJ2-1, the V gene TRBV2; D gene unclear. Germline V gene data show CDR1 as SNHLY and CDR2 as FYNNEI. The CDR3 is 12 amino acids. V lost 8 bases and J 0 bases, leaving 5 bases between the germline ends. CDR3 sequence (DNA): TGTGCCAGCGCGGTCTCCTACAATGAGCAGTTCTTC. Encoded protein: CASAVSYNEQFF.

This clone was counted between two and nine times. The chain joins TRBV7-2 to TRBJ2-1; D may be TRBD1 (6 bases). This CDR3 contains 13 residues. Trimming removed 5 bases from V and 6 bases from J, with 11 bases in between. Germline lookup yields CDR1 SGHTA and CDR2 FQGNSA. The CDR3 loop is CASSQRQVNEQFF. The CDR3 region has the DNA TGTGCCAGCAGCCAAAGACAGGTCAATGAGCAGTTCTTC.

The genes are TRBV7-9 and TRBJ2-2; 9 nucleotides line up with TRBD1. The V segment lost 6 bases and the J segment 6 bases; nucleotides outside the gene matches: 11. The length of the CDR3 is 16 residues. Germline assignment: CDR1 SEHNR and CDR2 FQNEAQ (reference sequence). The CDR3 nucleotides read TGTGCCAGCAGATCATCGTCCCGGGACAGGGCCGGGGAGCTGTTTTTT. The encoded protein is CASRSSSRDRAGELFF.

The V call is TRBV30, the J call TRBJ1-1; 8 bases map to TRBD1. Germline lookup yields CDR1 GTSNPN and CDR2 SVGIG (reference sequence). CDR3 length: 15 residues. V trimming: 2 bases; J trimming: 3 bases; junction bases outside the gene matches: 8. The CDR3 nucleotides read TGTGCCTGGAGTACTTGGACAGGGAGTTACACTGAAGCTTTCTTT. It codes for CAWSTWTGSYTEAFF.

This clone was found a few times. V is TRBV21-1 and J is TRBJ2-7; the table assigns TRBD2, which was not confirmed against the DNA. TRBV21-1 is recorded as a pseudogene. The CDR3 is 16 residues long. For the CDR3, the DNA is TGTGCCAGCAGCAAAGGGGAAGGGTTGGAGGGGTACGAGCAGTACTTC. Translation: CASSKGEGLEGYEQYF.

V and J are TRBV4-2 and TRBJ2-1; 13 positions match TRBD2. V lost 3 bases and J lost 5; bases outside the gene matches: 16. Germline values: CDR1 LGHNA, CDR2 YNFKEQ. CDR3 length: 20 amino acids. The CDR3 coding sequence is TGTGCCAGCAGCCAGGGAGCCGGGACTAGCGGGGCCCGGAAAGACAATGAGCAGTTCTTC. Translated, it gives CASSQGAGTSGARKDNEQFF.

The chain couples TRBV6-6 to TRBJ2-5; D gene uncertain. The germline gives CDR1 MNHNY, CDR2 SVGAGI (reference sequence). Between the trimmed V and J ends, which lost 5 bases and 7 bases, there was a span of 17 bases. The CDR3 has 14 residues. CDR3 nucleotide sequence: TGTGCCAGCAGTCCAACGACTGCCTCGGGGACCCAGTACTTC. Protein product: CASSPTTASGTQYF.

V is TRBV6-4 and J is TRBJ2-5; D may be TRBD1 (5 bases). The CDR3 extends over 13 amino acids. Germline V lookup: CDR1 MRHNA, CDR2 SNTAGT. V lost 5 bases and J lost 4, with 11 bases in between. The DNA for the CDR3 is TGTGCCAGCAGTACCAGGGTAGGAGAGACCCAGTACTTC. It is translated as CASSTRVGETQYF.

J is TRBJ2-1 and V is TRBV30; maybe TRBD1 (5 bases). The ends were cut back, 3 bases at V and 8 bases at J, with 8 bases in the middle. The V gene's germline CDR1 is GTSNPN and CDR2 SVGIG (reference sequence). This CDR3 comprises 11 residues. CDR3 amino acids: CAWSRVHEQFF. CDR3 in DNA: TGTGCCTGGAGCAGGGTCCATGAGCAGTTCTTC.

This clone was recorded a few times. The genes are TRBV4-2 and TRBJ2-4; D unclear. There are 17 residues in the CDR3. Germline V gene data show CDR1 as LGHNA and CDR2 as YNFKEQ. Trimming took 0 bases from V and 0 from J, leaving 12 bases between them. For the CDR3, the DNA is TGTGCCAGCAGCCAAGATTCGACTTTGGGAGCCAAAAACATTCAGTACTTC. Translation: CASSQDSTLGAKNIQYF.

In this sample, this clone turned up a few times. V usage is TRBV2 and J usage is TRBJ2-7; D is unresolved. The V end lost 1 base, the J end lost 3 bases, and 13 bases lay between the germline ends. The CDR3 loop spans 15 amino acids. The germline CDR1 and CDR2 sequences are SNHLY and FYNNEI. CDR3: CASSEGGRYLYEQYF. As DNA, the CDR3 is TGTGCCAGCAGTGAAGGAGGCAGGTACCTCTACGAGCAGTACTTC.

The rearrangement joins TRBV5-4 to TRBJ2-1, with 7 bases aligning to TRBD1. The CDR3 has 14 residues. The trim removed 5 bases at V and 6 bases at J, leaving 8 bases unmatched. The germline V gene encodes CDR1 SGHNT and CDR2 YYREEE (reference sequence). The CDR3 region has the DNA TGTGCCAGCAGTCACCGGGACAGAGGCAATGAGCAGTTCTTC. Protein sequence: CASSHRDRGNEQFF.

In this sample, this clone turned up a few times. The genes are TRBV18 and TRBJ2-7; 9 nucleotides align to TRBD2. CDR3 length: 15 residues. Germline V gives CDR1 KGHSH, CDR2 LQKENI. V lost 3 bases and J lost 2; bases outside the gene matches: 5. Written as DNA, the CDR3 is TGTGCCAGCTCACCCCAAGCGGGGGGAACCTACGAGCAGTACTTC. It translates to CASSPQAGGTYEQYF.

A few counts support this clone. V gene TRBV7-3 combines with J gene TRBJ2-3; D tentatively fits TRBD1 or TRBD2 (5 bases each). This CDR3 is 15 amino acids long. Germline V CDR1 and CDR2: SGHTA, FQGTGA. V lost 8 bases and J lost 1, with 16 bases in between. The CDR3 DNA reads TGTGCCAGCGGCGAGGGGCCCCTTCGCACAGATACGCAGTATTTT. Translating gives CASGEGPLRTDTQYF.

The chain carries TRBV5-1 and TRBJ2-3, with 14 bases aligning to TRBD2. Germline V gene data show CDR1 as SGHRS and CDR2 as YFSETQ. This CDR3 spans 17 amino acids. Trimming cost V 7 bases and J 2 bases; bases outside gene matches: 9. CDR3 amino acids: CASGTRTSGGFTDTQYF. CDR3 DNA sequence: TGCGCCAGCGGCACGCGGACTAGCGGGGGGTTCACAGATACGCAGTATTTT.

CDR3 sequence reads: CASSPPETGLNTEAFF. For the CDR3, the DNA is TGTGCCAGCTCACCACCTGAGACAGGGTTGAACACTGAAGCTTTCTTT. V usage is TRBV18 and J usage is TRBJ1-1; 7 positions match TRBD1. V lost 0 bases, J lost 0 bases, and 4 bases stayed unmatched. The CDR3 contains 16 residues. The V gene's germline CDR1 is KGHSH and CDR2 LQKENI. Full variable domain (remainder filled in from reference TRBV18 and TRBJ1-1): NAGVMQNPRHLVRRRGQEARLRCSPMKGHSHVYWYRQLPEEGLKFMVYLQKENIIDESGMPKERFSAEFPKEGPSILRIQQVVRGDSAAYFCASSPPETGLNTEAFFGQGTRLTVV.

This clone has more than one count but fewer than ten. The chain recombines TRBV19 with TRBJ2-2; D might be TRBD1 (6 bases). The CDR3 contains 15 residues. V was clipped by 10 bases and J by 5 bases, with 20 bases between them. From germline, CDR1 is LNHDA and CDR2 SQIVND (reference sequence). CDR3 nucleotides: TGTGCCACGGGCAATTCCGGGACACCGACCGGGGAGCTGTTTTTT. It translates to CATGNSGTPTGELFF. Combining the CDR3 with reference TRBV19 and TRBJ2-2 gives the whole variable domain DGGITQSPKYLFRKEGQNVTLSCEQNLNHDAMYWYRQDPGQGLRLIYYSQIVNDFQKGDIAEGYSVSREKKESFPLTVTSAQKNPTAFYLCATGNSGTPTGELFFGEGSRLTVL.

The CDR3 here is CASSSPRQGEFEQFF. In nucleotides, the CDR3 is TGTGCCAGCAGTAGCCCCCGACAGGGAGAATTTGAGCAGTTCTTC. The rearrangement uses TRBV28 and TRBJ2-1; 7 nucleotides agree with TRBD1. Losses at the gene ends were 5 bases for V and 9 bases for J; bases not matched to a gene: 13. Germline V CDR1 and CDR2: MDHEN, SYDVKM. This CDR3 is 15 amino acids long.

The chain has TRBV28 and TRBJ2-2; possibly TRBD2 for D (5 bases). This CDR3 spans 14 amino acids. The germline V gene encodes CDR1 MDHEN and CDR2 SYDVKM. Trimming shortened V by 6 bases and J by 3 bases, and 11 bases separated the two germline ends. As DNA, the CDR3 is TGTGCCAGCAGCCTCGGGATTCACACCGGGGAGCTGTTTTTT. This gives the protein CASSLGIHTGELFF.

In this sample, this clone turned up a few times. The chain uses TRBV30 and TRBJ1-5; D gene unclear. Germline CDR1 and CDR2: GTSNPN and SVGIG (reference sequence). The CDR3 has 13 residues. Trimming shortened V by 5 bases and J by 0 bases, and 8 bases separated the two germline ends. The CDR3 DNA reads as TGTGCCTGGGGACGGTATAGCAATCAGCCCCAGCATTTT. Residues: CAWGRYSNQPQHF. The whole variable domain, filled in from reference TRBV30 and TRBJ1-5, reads SQTIHQWPATLVQPVGSPLSLECTVEGTSNPNLYWYRQAAGRGLQLLFYSVGIGQISSEVPQNLSASRPQDRQFILSSKKLLLSDSGFYLCAWGRYSNQPQHFGDGTRLSIL.